This T cell receptor (beta chain) was identified in a study of cytomegalovirus exposure and HLA in healthy donors. Vbeta (60) and Jbeta (13) primers were used in the PCR. The table came from immunoSEQ multiplex PCR; TCRdb's copy has only in-frame clones and leaves some out. The table records 84,000 or so clones, roughly four fifths of them present only once. The CDR3 length is 14 residues. The V and J ends lost 5 bases and 3 bases respectively, with 10 bases between them. Germline assignment: CDR1 SGHTA and CDR2 FQGNSA. The sequence was collected from a man aged 25-40 years in good health and CMV-seronegative. The V gene is TRBV7-2, the J gene TRBJ2-2; D ambiguous. The specimen was PBMCs. The CDR3 loop reads CASSLRLYTGELFF. The CDR3 DNA is TGTGCCAGCAGCCTAAGACTTTACACCGGGGAGCTGTTTTTT.